A selection of T cell receptor beta chains follows, all from one sample in a study of blood T cell repertoires in COVID-19. Assay used: immunoSEQ multiplex PCR; TCRdb lists only in-frame clones, some missing. The sample lists approximately 200,000 clones; about four fifths were seen once. Specimen: peripheral blood. Receptors originate from a woman of 80 years or more with COVID-19, enrolled during active disease. The conserved cysteine and the conserved F or W are not part of the CDR3 here. The D gene is left open where the match is weak.

j_gene	d_gene	v_gene	CDR3aa
TRBJ1-2	-	TRBV25-1	ASSGQYYGYT
TRBJ2-7	-	TRBV12-3/TRBV12-4	ASSLEARYEQY
TRBJ2-1	-	TRBV5-6	ASSFPGQAGTNEQF
TRBJ2-5	TRBD2	TRBV11-2	ASRTEGLAVSQTQY
TRBJ2-7	-	TRBV7-5	VRLGASYEQY
TRBJ1-2	-	TRBV16	ASSHDRNYGYT
TRBJ2-3	-	TRBV6-5	ASSYGLVGPTDTQY
TRBJ2-7	TRBD1	TRBV18	ASSPIQGTHTYEQY
TRBJ1-2	-	TRBV28	ASSIQFLRHGYT
TRBJ1-2	-	TRBV4-1	ASSPREGDDYGYT
TRBJ2-1	-	TRBV20-1	SAHGNEQF
TRBJ2-1	TRBD2	TRBV5-5	ASSYTSDSYNEQF
TRBJ1-1	TRBD1	TRBV6-5	ATQGDRMNTEAF
TRBJ2-2	-	TRBV9	ASSGRGNTGELF
TRBJ2-2	-	TRBV28	ASSLGTLGGELF
TRBJ2-7	TRBD1	TRBV27	ASSLQAGGYEQY
TRBJ1-2	TRBD1	TRBV9	ASSVGDSQGGYGYT
TRBJ1-6	-	TRBV27	ASQLGVQGNSPLH
TRBJ1-6	-	TRBV21-1	ASSARGTARVGNSPLH
TRBJ1-2	TRBD1	TRBV27	ASSLAGTGDGYT
TRBJ2-4	-	TRBV28	ASSIGTRTNIQY
TRBJ1-3	-	TRBV9	ASSVDRGGNTIY
TRBJ2-3	-	TRBV5-1	ASSSTGGADTQY
TRBJ1-2	TRBD1	TRBV19	ASSIGTGQGLLGNYGYT
TRBJ2-7	-	TRBV2	ASKMNREYEQY
TRBJ2-7	TRBD2	TRBV5-1	ASSSTAGAYEQY
TRBJ1-1	-	TRBV28	ASSPRGSRTEAF
TRBJ2-5	TRBD2	TRBV10-3	AITETLAGEGETQY
TRBJ1-2	TRBD1	TRBV5-4	ASSRVRDSFEGGYT
TRBJ1-6	TRBD1	TRBV25-1	ASSELQGGRNSPLH
TRBJ2-3	-	TRBV3-1/TRBV3-2	ASSLSGATDTQY
TRBJ2-1	-	TRBV4-2	ASSQERDNEQF